The clone carrying this T cell receptor (beta chain) has only one observation. Assay: immunoSEQ multiplex PCR; the TCRdb copy retains only in-frame clones and omits some. The sample records roughly 98,000 clones, 92% being singletons. With 2 bases clipped from V and 4 bases from J, the junction kept 5 bases outside the gene matches. Germline assignment: CDR1 SSHAT and CDR2 FNYEAQ (reference sequence). The CDR3 consists of 15 residues. The source of the sample is a study of blood T cell repertoires in COVID-19. V usage is TRBV7-7 and J usage is TRBJ2-5; the match to TRBD2 covers 9 bases. This receptor was taken from an older woman with active COVID-19. The sequencing input was peripheral blood. Here the CDR3 DNA reads TGTGCCAGCAGCTTACGGCGGGGGGGCGTAGAGACCCAGTACTTC. This sequence encodes CASSLRRGGVETQYF.